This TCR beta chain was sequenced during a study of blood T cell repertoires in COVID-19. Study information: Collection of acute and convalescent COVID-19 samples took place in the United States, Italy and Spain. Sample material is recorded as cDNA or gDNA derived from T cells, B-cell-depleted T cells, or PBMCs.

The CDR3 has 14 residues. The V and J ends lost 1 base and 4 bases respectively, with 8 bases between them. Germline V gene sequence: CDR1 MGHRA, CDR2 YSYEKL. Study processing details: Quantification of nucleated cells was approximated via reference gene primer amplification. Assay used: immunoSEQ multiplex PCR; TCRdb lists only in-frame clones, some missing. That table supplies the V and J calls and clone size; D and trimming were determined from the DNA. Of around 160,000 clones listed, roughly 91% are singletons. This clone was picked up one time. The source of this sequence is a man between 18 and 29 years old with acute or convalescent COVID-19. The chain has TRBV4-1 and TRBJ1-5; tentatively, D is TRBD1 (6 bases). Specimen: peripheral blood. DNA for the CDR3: TGCGCCAGCAGCCAAGTTAGGGGGAATCAGCCCCAGCATTTT. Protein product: CASSQVRGNQPQHF.